The 30 T cell receptor beta chains in this list originate from one sample, sequenced in a study of blood T cell repertoires in COVID-19. This table comes from immunoSEQ multiplex PCR, and its TCRdb copy is limited to in-frame clones, with some not included. The sample has a few hundred thousand clones, about nine tenths seen once; the top ten hold roughly 4%. Input material: peripheral blood. These receptors originate from a woman aged 60 to 75 with COVID-19, enrolled during active disease.

The CDR3 loop reads CASSFGRGSHEQYF. The CDR3 region has the DNA TGTGCCAGCAGCTTCGGCAGGGGGTCCCACGAGCAGTACTTC. The rearrangement joins TRBV7-8 to TRBJ2-7; 7 positions agree with TRBD1. V shed 3 bases and J 5 bases; nucleotides not matched to a gene: 7. The CDR3 is 14 amino acids. Germline CDR1 and CDR2: SGHVS and FQNEAQ.

The chain is built from TRBV6-5 and TRBJ2-2; 9 bases agree with TRBD1. The trim removed 7 bases at V and 6 bases at J, leaving 9 bases unmatched. The CDR3 extends over 15 amino acids. The germline V gene encodes CDR1 MNHEY and CDR2 SVGAGI. Here the CDR3 DNA reads TGTGCCAGCAACAACAGGGGGCCGGACGCCGGGGAGCTGTTTTTT. This encodes CASNNRGPDAGELFF.

V and J are TRBV9 and TRBJ1-3; 9 nucleotides match TRBD1. Germline loops: CDR1 SGDLS, CDR2 YYNGEE. There are 17 residues in the CDR3. V was clipped by 0 bases and J by 3 bases; unmatched bases: 7. The CDR3 sequence: CASSVVPGQGGGNTIYF. The DNA of the CDR3 is TGTGCCAGCAGCGTAGTACCGGGACAGGGAGGTGGAAACACCATATATTTT.

The chain combines TRBV20-1 with TRBJ1-2; the D gene is possibly TRBD1 (5 bases). V was clipped by 3 bases and J by 2 bases, with 13 bases between them. This CDR3 contains 14 residues. The V gene's germline CDR1 is DFQATT and CDR2 SNEGSKA (reference sequence). CDR3 amino acids: CSASRDGGNYGYTF. The DNA for the CDR3 is TGCAGTGCTAGTCGCGATGGGGGGAACTATGGCTACACCTTC.

The genes are TRBV6-6 and TRBJ1-1; D may be TRBD1 (5 bases). The germline CDR1 and CDR2 sequences are MNHNY and SVGAGI (reference sequence). Between the trimmed V and J ends, which lost 5 bases and 3 bases, there was a span of 16 bases. This CDR3 contains 15 residues. The CDR3 DNA reads as TGTGCCAGCAGTCAAAGCGACAGAAGAGACACTGAAGCTTTCTTT. Protein sequence: CASSQSDRRDTEAFF.

The rearrangement joins TRBV14 to TRBJ2-1; D unclear. Germline-derived CDR1 and CDR2 are SGHDN and FVKESK. V was shortened by 0 bases and J by 8 bases, with 11 bases between the two germline ends. There are 14 residues in the CDR3. CDR3 sequence (DNA): TGTGCCAGCAGCCAAGATATACCGCGCGATGAGCAGTTCTTC. It encodes CASSQDIPRDEQFF.

This chain joins TRBV28 and TRBJ2-5, with D possibly being TRBD2 (6 bases). Per the germline V gene, CDR1 is MDHEN and CDR2 is SYDVKM. This CDR3 is 12 amino acids long. V lost 8 bases to trimming and J lost 2 bases, with 9 bases between them. In DNA, the CDR3 is TGTGCCAGCCGCCGGGGGCAAGAGACCCAGTACTTC. This sequence encodes CASRRGQETQYF.

The chain joins TRBV15 to TRBJ1-1; D might be TRBD1 (6 bases). Trimming took off 0 bases at V and 1 base at J, with 9 bases between the two ends. There are 15 residues in the CDR3. Germline values: CDR1 LNHNV, CDR2 YYDKDF (reference sequence). CDR3 sequence (DNA): TGTGCCACCAGCAGAGATAGGACAGAGAACACTGAAGCTTTCTTT. This sequence encodes CATSRDRTENTEAFF.

The chain is built from TRBV28 and TRBJ1-5, with a weak D call TRBD1 (5 bases). Germline V gene lookup returns CDR1 MDHEN and CDR2 SYDVKM. Between the trimmed V and J ends, which lost 4 bases and 1 base, there was a span of 17 bases. This CDR3 has 17 amino acids. The CDR3 loop is CASSSPGGEPSNQPQHF. As DNA, the CDR3 is TGTGCCAGCAGTTCGCCCGGGGGTGAACCGAGCAATCAGCCCCAGCATTTT.

This sequence joins TRBV19 and TRBJ1-1; TRBD1 matches at 7 bases. The CDR3 has 13 amino acids. Germline trimming cut 1 base from V and 5 bases from J; bases unmatched to any gene: 1. Per the germline V gene, CDR1 is LNHDA and CDR2 is SQIVND (reference sequence). For the CDR3, the DNA is TGTGCCAGTAGTATAGCAGGGGGGACTGAAGCTTTCTTT. Translated: CASSIAGGTEAFF.

This chain uses TRBV23-1 with TRBJ1-5; unclear D gene. TRBV23-1 is an open reading frame, and its role is uncertain. The V end was cut by 6 bases, the J end by 3 bases, with 12 bases between. The CDR3 spans 14 residues. DNA of the CDR3: TGCGCCAGCAGATTCCAGGCCCTCAATCAGCCCCAGCATTTT. It specifies CASRFQALNQPQHF.

This clone was observed a handful of times. V and J are TRBV7-9 and TRBJ1-2; TRBD1 matches 10 bases. CDR1 is SEHNR, CDR2 FQNEAQ, per germline (reference sequence). The CDR3 loop spans 14 amino acids. Losses at the gene ends were 3 bases for V and 7 bases for J; bases not matched to a gene: 5. The CDR3 loop is CASSFPGQGGGYTF. Here the CDR3 DNA reads TGTGCCAGCAGCTTTCCCGGACAGGGGGGTGGCTACACCTTC. The variable domain in full, with the rest retrieved from reference TRBV7-9 and TRBJ1-2, is DTGVSQNPRHKITKRGQNVTFRCDPISEHNRLYWYRQTLGQGPEFLTYFQNEAQLEKSRLLSDRFSAERPKGSFSTLEIQRTEQGDSAMYLCASSFPGQGGGYTFGSGTRLTVV.

As regards this clone: In the same sample, other DNA sequences code for this CDR3. This chain uses TRBV7-9 with TRBJ1-1; D remains unclear. The V gene's germline CDR1 is SEHNR and CDR2 FQNEAQ (reference sequence). This CDR3 has 13 amino acids. V lost 1 base and J lost 4, with 7 bases in between. The CDR3 region is CASSLVEGTEAFF. CDR3 nucleotides: TGTGCCAGCAGCTTAGTAGAGGGCACTGAAGCTTTCTTT.

V and J are TRBV12-3 or TRBV12-4 and TRBJ1-1; no reliable D call. The ends were cut back, 7 bases at V and 1 base at J, with 4 bases in the middle. This CDR3 has 11 residues. The CDR3 sequence is CASMRNTEAFF. The CDR3, as DNA: TGTGCCAGCATGCGGAACACTGAAGCTTTCTTT.

This clone was counted between two and nine times. The rearrangement uses TRBV30 and TRBJ2-7; no clear D. Germline CDR1 and CDR2: GTSNPN and SVGIG (reference sequence). Deletions cut 6 bases from V and 5 bases from J, with 14 bases between. There are 12 residues in the CDR3. In DNA form, the CDR3 reads TGTGCCTGTGACATCCCATTAGACGAGCAGTACTTC. Translated: CACDIPLDEQYF. Full variable domain (remainder filled in from reference TRBV30 and TRBJ2-7): SQTIHQWPATLVQPVGSPLSLECTVEGTSNPNLYWYRQAAGRGLQLLFYSVGIGQISSEVPQNLSASRPQDRQFILSSKKLLLSDSGFYLCACDIPLDEQYFGPGTRLTVT.

In DNA, the CDR3 is TGTGCCAGCAGCTTTTCAACAGGGTTAGCTGGCTACACCTTC. It is translated as CASSFSTGLAGYTF. The chain couples TRBV5-5 to TRBJ1-2; a possible D gene is TRBD1 (6 bases). The V gene lost 2 bases and the J gene lost 7 bases, with 15 bases spanning the gap. CDR1 and CDR2 from the germline V gene are SGHKS and YYEKEE (reference sequence). This CDR3 comprises 14 residues. Supplemented by reference TRBV5-5 and TRBJ1-2, the full variable domain reads DAGVTQSPTHLIKTRGQQVTLRCSPISGHKSVSWYQQVLGQGPQFIFQYYEKEERGRGNFPDRFSARQFPNYSSELNVNALLLGDSALYLCASSFSTGLAGYTFGSGTRLTVV.

CDR3 sequence (DNA): TGTGCCAGCAGTTCTTGGGCTCCATCTAACTATGGCTACACCTTC. Translating gives CASSSWAPSNYGYTF. The chain combines TRBV11-2 with TRBJ1-2; D gene ambiguous. The CDR3 contains 15 residues. CDR1 is SGHAT and CDR2 is FQNNGV in the germline V gene. V lost 6 bases to trimming and J lost 0 bases, with 14 bases between them.

This chain joins TRBV5-1 and TRBJ1-4; the match to TRBD1 covers 7 bases. The CDR3 sequence is 14 residues long. CDR1 is SGHRS, CDR2 YFSETQ, per germline. The V gene end was trimmed by 4 bases and the J gene end by 4 bases; junction bases not matched to a gene: 4. The CDR3 is CASSAGGLNEKLFF. In DNA, the CDR3 is TGCGCCAGCAGCGCAGGGGGGCTTAATGAAAAACTGTTTTTT. Supplemented by reference TRBV5-1 and TRBJ1-4, the full variable domain reads KAGVTQTPRYLIKTRGQQVTLSCSPISGHRSVSWYQQTPGQGLQFLFEYFSETQRNKGNFPGRFSGRQFSNSRSEMNVSTLELGDSALYLCASSAGGLNEKLFFGSGTQLSVL.

This chain links TRBV25-1 with TRBJ1-2, with D possibly TRBD1 on 5 matching bases. This CDR3 has 15 amino acids. Trimming removed 3 bases from V and 0 bases from J, with 11 bases in between. Germline V gene lookup returns CDR1 MGHDK and CDR2 SYGVNS. The CDR3 sequence: CASSDVGPSNYGYTF. The CDR3 DNA reads TGTGCCAGCAGTGATGTGGGGCCTTCTAACTATGGCTACACCTTC.

The chain uses TRBV6-2 or TRBV6-3 and TRBJ2-3; 8 bases map to TRBD2. Germline CDR1 MNHEY, CDR2 SVGEGT. The CDR3 runs 16 residues. The ends lost 2 bases at V and 0 bases at J; junction bases unmatched: 4. The CDR3 bases are TGTGCCAGCAGTTACGGGTTAGCGGGAAGCACAGATACGCAGTATTTT. Its protein product is CASSYGLAGSTDTQYF.

This sequence joins TRBV18 and TRBJ2-5; TRBD2 matches at 11 bases. CDR3 size: 16 residues. After removal of 4 bases from V and 5 bases from J, the junction contained 9 bases not matched to a gene. Germline V gene data show CDR1 as KGHSH and CDR2 as LQKENI. As DNA, the CDR3 is TGTGCCAGCTCACAACGACTAGCGGGGACGGGGGAGACCCAGTACTTC. Its translation is CASSQRLAGTGETQYF.

In its sample, this clone was seen once. The chain is built from TRBV6-5 and TRBJ1-1; tentatively, D is TRBD1 (6 bases). The germline V gene has CDR1 MNHEY and CDR2 SVGAGI. The CDR3 has 13 amino acids. Trimming shortened V by 6 bases and J by 0 bases, and 8 bases separated the two germline ends. The CDR3 loop is CASSGTLNTEAFF. The CDR3 nucleotides are TGTGCCAGCAGCGGGACATTGAACACTGAAGCTTTCTTT.

This chain uses TRBV30 with TRBJ2-5; TRBD2 matches at 11 bases. Germline CDR1 and CDR2: GTSNPN and SVGIG (reference sequence). Losses at the gene ends were 1 base for V and 5 bases for J; bases not matched to a gene: 6. The CDR3 length is 15 residues. Written as DNA, the CDR3 is TGTGCCTGGAGTGGTTCTAGCGGGGGGTTGGAGACCCAGTACTTC. It translates to CAWSGSSGGLETQYF.

The V call is TRBV6-5, the J call TRBJ1-4, with 10 bases aligning to TRBD1. The CDR3 contains 15 residues. The V gene end was trimmed by 6 bases and the J gene end by 8 bases; junction bases not matched to a gene: 9. In germline, CDR1 is MNHEY, CDR2 SVGAGI. The CDR3 nucleotides read TGTGCCAGCAGCGCACCGGGACAGGGGTGGGAAAAACTGTTTTTT. This encodes CASSAPGQGWEKLFF.

The rearrangement uses TRBV5-1 and TRBJ2-2; 12 bases agree with TRBD2. This CDR3 is built from 18 residues. CDR1 and CDR2 (germline): SGHRS, YFSETQ. V was pared by 0 bases and J by 4 bases, with 7 bases of the junction left unmatched. The CDR3 reads CASSLVPSGGAGTGELFF. As DNA, the CDR3 is TGCGCCAGCAGCTTGGTTCCTAGCGGGGGGGCTGGCACCGGGGAGCTGTTTTTT.

This chain connects TRBV5-5 to TRBJ1-1; D is unclear. Germline V gives CDR1 SGHKS, CDR2 YYEKEE (reference sequence). The CDR3 is 15 residues long. Trimming removed 0 bases at V and 1 base at J, with 10 bases between. This chain's CDR3 is CASSLVETPNTEAFF. The CDR3 DNA sequence: TGTGCCAGCAGCTTGGTCGAGACACCGAACACTGAAGCTTTCTTT.

The chain uses TRBV27 and TRBJ2-7; D is possibly TRBD1 (5 bases). Germline assignment: CDR1 MNHEY and CDR2 SMNVEV (reference sequence). Trimming shortened V by 4 bases and J by 2 bases, and 9 bases separated the two germline ends. This CDR3 comprises 13 residues. CDR3 protein: CASSSGRAYEQYF. CDR3 in DNA: TGTGCCAGCAGTTCGGGCAGGGCCTACGAGCAGTACTTC.

J is TRBJ1-5 and V is TRBV15, with D uncertain. The V end lost 6 bases, the J end lost 4 bases, and 16 bases lay between the germline ends. The CDR3 consists of 15 residues. CDR1 is LNHNV, CDR2 YYDKDF, per germline (reference sequence). The CDR3 loop is CATSWRALGNQPQHF. CDR3 DNA: TGTGCCACCAGTTGGCGGGCCTTGGGGAATCAGCCCCAGCATTTT.

With regard to this clone: A junction boundary mismatches the germline segment, possibly from a read error. The chain joins TRBV7-2 to TRBJ2-7; possible D gene TRBD2, 6 bases. Germline V gene sequence: CDR1 SGHTA, CDR2 FQGNSA. This CDR3 comprises 13 residues. In nucleotides, the CDR3 is TGTGCCAGCAGTACGAGCGGGTTGTACGAGCAGTATTTC. Protein sequence: CASSTSGLYEQYF. The full variable domain, its missing parts supplied by reference TRBV7-2 and TRBJ2-7, is GAGVSQSPSNKVTEKGKDVELRCDPISGHTALYWYRQSLGQGLEFLIYFQGNSAPDKSGLPSDRFSAERTGGSVSTLTIQRTQQEDSAVYLCASSTSGLYEQYFGPGTRLTVT.

This clone has a handful of counts. The chain joins TRBV28 to TRBJ2-3; maybe TRBD1 (6 bases). CDR1 is MDHEN, CDR2 SYDVKM, per germline. V was pared by 7 bases and J by 3 bases, with 8 bases between. This CDR3 region has 12 residues. CDR3 region: CASKDRTDTQYF. The CDR3 region has the DNA TGTGCCAGCAAAGACAGGACAGATACGCAGTATTTT.